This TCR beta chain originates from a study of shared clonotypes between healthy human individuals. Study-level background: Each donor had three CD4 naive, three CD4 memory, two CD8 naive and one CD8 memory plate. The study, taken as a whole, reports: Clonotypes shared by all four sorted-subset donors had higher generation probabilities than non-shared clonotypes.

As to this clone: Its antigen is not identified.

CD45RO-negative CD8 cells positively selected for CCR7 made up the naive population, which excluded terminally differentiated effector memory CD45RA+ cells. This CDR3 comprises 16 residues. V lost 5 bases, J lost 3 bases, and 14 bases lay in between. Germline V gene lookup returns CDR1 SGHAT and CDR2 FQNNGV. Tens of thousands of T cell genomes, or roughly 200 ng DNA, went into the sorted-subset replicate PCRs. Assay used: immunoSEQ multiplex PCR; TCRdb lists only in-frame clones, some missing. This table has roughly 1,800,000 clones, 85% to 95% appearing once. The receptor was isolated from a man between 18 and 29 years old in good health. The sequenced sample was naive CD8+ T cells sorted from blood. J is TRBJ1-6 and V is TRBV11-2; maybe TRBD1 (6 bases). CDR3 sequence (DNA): TGTGCCAGCAGCCCAGGACAGAGCCACTATAATTCACCCCTCCACTTT. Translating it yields CASSPGQSHYNSPLHF.